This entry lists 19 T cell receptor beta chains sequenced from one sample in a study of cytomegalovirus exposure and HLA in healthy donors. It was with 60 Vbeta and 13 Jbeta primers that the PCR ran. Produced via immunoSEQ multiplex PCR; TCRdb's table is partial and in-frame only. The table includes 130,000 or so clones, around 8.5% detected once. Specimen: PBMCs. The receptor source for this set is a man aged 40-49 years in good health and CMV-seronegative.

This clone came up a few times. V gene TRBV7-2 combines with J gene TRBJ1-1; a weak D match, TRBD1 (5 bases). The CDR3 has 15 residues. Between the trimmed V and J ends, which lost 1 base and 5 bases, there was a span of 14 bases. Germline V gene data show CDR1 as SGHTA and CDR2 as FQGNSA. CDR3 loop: CASSLVGGVGTEAFF. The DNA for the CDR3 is TGTGCCAGCAGCTTAGTGGGGGGGGTGGGGACTGAAGCTTTCTTT.

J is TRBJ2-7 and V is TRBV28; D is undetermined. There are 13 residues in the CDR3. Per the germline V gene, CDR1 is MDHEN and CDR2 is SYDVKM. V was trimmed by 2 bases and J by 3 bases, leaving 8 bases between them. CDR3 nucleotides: TGTGCCAGCAGTTTACCCCCGAGCTACGAGCAGTACTTC. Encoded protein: CASSLPPSYEQYF.

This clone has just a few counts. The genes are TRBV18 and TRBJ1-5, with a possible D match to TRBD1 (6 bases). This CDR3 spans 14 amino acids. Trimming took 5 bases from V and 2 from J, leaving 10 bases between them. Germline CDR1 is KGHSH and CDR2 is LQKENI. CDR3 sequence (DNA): TGTGCCAGCTCAACCAGGGGTGGCAATCAGCCCCAGCATTTT. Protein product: CASSTRGGNQPQHF.

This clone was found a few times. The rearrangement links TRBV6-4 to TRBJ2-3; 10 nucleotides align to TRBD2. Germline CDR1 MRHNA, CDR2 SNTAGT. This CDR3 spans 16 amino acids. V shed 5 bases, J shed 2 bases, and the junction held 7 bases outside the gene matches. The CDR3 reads CASSQASGGHTDTQYF. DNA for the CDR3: TGTGCCAGCAGTCAGGCTAGCGGGGGCCACACAGATACGCAGTATTTT.

CDR3 nucleotides: TGTGCCAGCAGCTTAGCTGGACAGGGGCGGACCGGGGAGCTGTTTTTT. Translating it yields CASSLAGQGRTGELFF. This chain connects TRBV7-9 to TRBJ2-2; 9 positions agree with TRBD1. J was trimmed by 5 bases and V by 0 bases; bases with no gene match: 4. This CDR3 region has 16 residues. Germline CDR1 SEHNR, CDR2 FQNEAQ (reference sequence).

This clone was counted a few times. CDR3 in amino acids: CASRRTGVGDTQYF. The CDR3 nucleotides are TGTGCCAGCAGGAGGACAGGGGTCGGAGATACGCAGTATTTT. This sequence joins TRBV28 and TRBJ2-3, with 9 bases lining up with TRBD1. Germline lookup yields CDR1 MDHEN and CDR2 SYDVKM. The CDR3 has 14 residues. Trimming cost V 6 bases and J 5 bases; bases outside gene matches: 6.

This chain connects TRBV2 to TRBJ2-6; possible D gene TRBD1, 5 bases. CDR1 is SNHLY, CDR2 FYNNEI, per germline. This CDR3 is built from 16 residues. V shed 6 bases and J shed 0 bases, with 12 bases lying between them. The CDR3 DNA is TGTGCCAGCAGACTTCAGGGTAGCTCTGGGGCCAACGTCCTGACTTTC. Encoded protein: CASRLQGSSGANVLTF. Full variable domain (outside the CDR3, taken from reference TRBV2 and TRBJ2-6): EPEVTQTPSHQVTQMGQEVILRCVPISNHLYFYWYRQILGQKVEFLVSFYNNEISEKSEIFDDQFSVERPDGSNFTLKIRSTKLEDSAMYFCASRLQGSSGANVLTFGAGSRLTVL.

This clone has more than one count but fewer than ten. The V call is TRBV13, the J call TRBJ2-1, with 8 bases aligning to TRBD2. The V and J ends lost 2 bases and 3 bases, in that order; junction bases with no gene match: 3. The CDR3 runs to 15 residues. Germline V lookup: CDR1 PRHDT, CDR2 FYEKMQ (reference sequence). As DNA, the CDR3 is TGTGCCAGCAGCTTAACTAGCGGAATCTACAATGAGCAGTTCTTC. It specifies CASSLTSGIYNEQFF. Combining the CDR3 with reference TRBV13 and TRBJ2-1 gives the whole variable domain AAGVIQSPRHLIKEKRETATLKCYPIPRHDTVYWYQQGPGQDPQFLISFYEKMQSDKGSIPDRFSAQQFSDYHSELNMSSLELGDSALYFCASSLTSGIYNEQFFGPGTRLTVL.

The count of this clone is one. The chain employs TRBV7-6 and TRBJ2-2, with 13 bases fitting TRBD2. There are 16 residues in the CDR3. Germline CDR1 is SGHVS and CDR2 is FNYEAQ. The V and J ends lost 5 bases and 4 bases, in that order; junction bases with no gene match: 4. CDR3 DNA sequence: TGTGCCAGCAGCCGAACTAGCGGGGGGGCCACCGGGGAGCTGTTTTTT. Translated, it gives CASSRTSGGATGELFF.

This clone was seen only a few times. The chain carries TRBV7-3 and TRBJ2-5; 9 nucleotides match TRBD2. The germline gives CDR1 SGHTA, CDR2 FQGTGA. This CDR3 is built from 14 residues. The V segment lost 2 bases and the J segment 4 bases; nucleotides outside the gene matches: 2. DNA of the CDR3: TGTGCCAGCAGCTTAGGAGCGGGGGGAGAGACCCAGTACTTC. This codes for CASSLGAGGETQYF.

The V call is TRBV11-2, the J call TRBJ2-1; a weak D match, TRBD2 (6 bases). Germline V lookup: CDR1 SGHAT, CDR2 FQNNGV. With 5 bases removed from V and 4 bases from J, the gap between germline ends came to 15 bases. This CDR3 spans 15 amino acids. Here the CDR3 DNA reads TGTGCCAGCAGCCTCGATACGGGACTTTACAATGAGCAGTTCTTC. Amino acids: CASSLDTGLYNEQFF.

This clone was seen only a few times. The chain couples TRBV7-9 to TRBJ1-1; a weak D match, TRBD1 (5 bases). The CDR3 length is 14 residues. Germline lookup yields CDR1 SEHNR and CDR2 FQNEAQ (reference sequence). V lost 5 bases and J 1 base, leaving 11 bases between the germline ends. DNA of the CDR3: TGTGCCAGCAGCCACCCGACAGCGAACACTGAAGCTTTCTTT. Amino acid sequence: CASSHPTANTEAFF.

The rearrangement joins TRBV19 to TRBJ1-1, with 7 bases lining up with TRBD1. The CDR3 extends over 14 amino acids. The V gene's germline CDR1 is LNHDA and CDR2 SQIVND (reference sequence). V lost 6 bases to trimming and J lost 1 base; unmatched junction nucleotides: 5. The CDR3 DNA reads TGTGCCAGTAGCCTACAGGGGTGGAACACTGAAGCTTTCTTT. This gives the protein CASSLQGWNTEAFF.

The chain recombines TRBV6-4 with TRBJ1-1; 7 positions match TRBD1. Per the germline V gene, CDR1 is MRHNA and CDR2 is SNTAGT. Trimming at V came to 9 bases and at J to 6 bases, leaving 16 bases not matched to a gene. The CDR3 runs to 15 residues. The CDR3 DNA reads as TGTGCCAGGATCATTTGCCACAGGGGAATTTCTGAAGCTTTCTTT. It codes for CARIICHRGISEAFF.

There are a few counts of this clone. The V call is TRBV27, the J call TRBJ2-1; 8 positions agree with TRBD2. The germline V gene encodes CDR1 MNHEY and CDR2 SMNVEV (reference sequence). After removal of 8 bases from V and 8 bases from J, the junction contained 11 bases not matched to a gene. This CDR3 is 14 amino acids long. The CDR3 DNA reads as TGTGCCAGCCGCGGGGGGAACTCTGGCGATGAGCAGTTCTTC. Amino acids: CASRGGNSGDEQFF.

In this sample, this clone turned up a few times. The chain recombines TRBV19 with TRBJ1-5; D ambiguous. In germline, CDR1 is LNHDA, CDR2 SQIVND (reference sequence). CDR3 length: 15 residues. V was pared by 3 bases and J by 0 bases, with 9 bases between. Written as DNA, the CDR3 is TGTGCCAGTAGTATGGGAGGGAATAGCAATCAGCCCCAGCATTTT. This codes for CASSMGGNSNQPQHF.

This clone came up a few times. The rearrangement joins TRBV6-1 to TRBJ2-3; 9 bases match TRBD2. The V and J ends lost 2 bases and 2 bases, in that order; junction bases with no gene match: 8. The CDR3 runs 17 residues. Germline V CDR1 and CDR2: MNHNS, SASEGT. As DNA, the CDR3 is TGTGCCAGCAGTGAACTAGCGGGGAGTAACCCCACAGATACGCAGTATTTT. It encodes CASSELAGSNPTDTQYF.

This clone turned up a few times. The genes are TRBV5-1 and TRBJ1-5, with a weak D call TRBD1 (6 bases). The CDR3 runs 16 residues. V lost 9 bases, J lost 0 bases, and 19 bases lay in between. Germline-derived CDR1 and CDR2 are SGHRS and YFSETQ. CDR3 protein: CATKGRGRHSNQPQHF. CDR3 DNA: TGCGCCACCAAAGGCAGGGGAAGGCATAGCAATCAGCCCCAGCATTTT.

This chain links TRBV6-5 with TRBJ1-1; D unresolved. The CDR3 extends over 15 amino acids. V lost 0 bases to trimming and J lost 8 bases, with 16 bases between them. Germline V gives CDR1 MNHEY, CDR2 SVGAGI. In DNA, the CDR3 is TGTGCCAGCAGTTACTCGTCAGGCCGAACCTTAGAAGCTTTCTTT. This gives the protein CASSYSSGRTLEAFF.